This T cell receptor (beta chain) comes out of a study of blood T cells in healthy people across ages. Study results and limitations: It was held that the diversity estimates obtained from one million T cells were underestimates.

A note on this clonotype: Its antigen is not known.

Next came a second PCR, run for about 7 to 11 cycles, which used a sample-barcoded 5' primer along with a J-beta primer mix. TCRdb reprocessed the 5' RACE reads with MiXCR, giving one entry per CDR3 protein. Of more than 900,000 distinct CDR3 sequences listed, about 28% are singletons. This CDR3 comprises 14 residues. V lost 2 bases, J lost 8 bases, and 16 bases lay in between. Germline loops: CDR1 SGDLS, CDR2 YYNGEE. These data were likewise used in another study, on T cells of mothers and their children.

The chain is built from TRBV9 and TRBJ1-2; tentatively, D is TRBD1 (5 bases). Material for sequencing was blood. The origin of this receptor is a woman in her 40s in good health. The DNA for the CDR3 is TGTGCCAGCAGCGTGATGACGGGGCGTGGGGGCTACACCTTC. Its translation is CASSVMTGRGGYTF.